The rows below give T cell receptor beta chains drawn from one sample of a study of beta chain features in type 1 diabetes. Data came from immunoSEQ multiplex PCR; TCRdb stores just in-frame clones and leaves some out. The sample includes more than 85,000 clones, less than 40% of them seen just once. The material sequenced was stem cell memory CD4+ T cells from blood. The receptors shown here come from a woman aged 18-35 years in good health. Both conserved end residues are part of each CDR3. A D gene is named only where the DNA matches it firmly. Clone size is given for some rows only: seen once, a few or many times, or a class if the clone is expanded.

TRBD2,TRBV5-1,NA,TRBJ2-7,CASSSGTSGRAQYF,TGCGCCAGCAGCTCAGGGACTAGCGGGAGGGCGCAGTACTTC
NA,TRBV27,NA,TRBJ1-5,CASSTTGRNQPQHF,TGTGCCAGCAGTACAACAGGGAGAAATCAGCCCCAGCATTTT
NA,TRBV6-1,NA,TRBJ1-4,CASTRQVNEKLFF,TGTGCCAGCACAAGACAGGTTAATGAAAAACTGTTTTTT
TRBD2,TRBV7-2,NA,TRBJ2-3,CASSLASGSLADTQYF,TGTGCCAGCAGCTTAGCTAGCGGGAGCCTCGCAGATACGCAGTATTTT
NA,TRBV18,NA,TRBJ2-5,CASRGETQYF,TGTGCCAGCAGGGGAGAGACCCAGTACTTC
TRBD2,TRBV5-1,NA,TRBJ2-7,CASSWSGRTTYEQYF,TGCGCCAGCAGCTGGAGCGGGAGAACAACCTACGAGCAGTACTTC
TRBD2,TRBV7-6,few,TRBJ2-5,CASSKTSGGETQYF,TGTGCCAGCAGCAAGACTAGCGGCGGAGAGACCCAGTACTTC
TRBD2,TRBV5-4,NA,TRBJ2-3,CASSLRTSGRPGTDTQYF,TGTGCCAGCAGCCTCAGGACTAGCGGGAGACCTGGCACAGATACGCAGTATTTT
TRBD2,TRBV28,few,TRBJ2-1,CASCPLGLAGGGEQFF,TGTGCCAGCTGCCCCCTCGGGCTAGCGGGAGGAGGTGAGCAGTTCTTC
TRBD1,TRBV27,few,TRBJ1-5,CASRTGTGAVQPQHF,TGTGCCAGCAGAACCGGGACAGGGGCGGTTCAGCCCCAGCATTTT
NA,TRBV15,NA,TRBJ1-2,CATSRELQVLYGYTF,TGTGCCACCAGCAGAGAGTTACAGGTTCTCTATGGCTACACCTTC
TRBD1,TRBV5-4,few,TRBJ2-7,CASNTGQGSHEQYF,TGTGCCAGCAATACGGGACAGGGGAGCCACGAGCAGTACTTC
NA,TRBV19,NA,TRBJ2-2,CASTRGHATGELFF,TGTGCCAGTACCAGGGGCCATGCCACCGGGGAGCTGTTTTTT
NA,TRBV4-3,few,TRBJ1-2,CASSPKRHRDYGYTF,TGCGCCAGCAGCCCCAAAAGGCACAGGGACTATGGCTACACCTTC
NA,TRBV28,few,TRBJ2-3,CASSLRLARGPDTQYF,TGTGCCAGCAGTTTACGGCTAGCGAGGGGCCCAGATACGCAGTATTTT
TRBD1,TRBV9,once,TRBJ1-1,CASSVADRGNTEAFF,TGTGCCAGCAGCGTGGCAGACAGGGGGAACACTGAAGCTTTCTTT
NA,TRBV6-5,NA,TRBJ2-3,CASIKRQARTDTQYF,TGTGCCAGCATTAAAAGACAGGCCCGCACAGATACGCAGTATTTT
NA,TRBV9,NA,TRBJ2-7,CASSVRPADYEQYF,TGTGCCAGCAGCGTTAGGCCAGCGGACTACGAGCAGTACTTC
TRBD1,TRBV7-3,few,TRBJ2-3,CASSSGQGSDTQYF,TGTGCCAGCAGCTCGGGACAGGGGTCAGATACGCAGTATTTT
TRBD1,TRBV10-3,NA,TRBJ2-7,CAISDGTGAYEQYF,TGTGCCATCAGTGATGGGACAGGGGCCTACGAGCAGTACTTC
TRBD2,TRBV9,NA,TRBJ2-7,CASSVELAGIYEQYF,TGTGCCAGCAGCGTAGAACTAGCGGGGATCTACGAGCAGTACTTC
TRBD2,TRBV5-4,NA,TRBJ2-3,CALTSGRTDTQYF,TGTGCCTTGACTAGCGGGAGAACAGATACGCAGTATTTT
TRBD2,TRBV7-3,NA,TRBJ2-1,CASGLAGVGEQFF,TGTGCCAGCGGACTAGCGGGAGTAGGGGAGCAGTTCTTC
NA,TRBV7-3,NA,TRBJ1-1,CASSLVSSTEAFF,TGTGCCAGCAGCTTAGTCTCTTCCACTGAAGCTTTCTTT
TRBD2,TRBV5-1,NA,TRBJ2-1,CASSLALAVHNEQFF,TGCGCCAGCAGCTTGGCCCTAGCGGTCCACAATGAGCAGTTCTTC
TRBD1,TRBV7-2,NA,TRBJ2-3,CASSLGQGRSGQYF,TGTGCCAGCAGCTTAGGACAGGGGAGGAGTGGGCAGTATTTT
NA,TRBV28,NA,TRBJ1-2,CASIPTHQGGGYTF,TGTGCCAGCATTCCAACCCACCAGGGAGGTGGCTACACCTTC
NA,TRBV7-9,NA,TRBJ1-2,CASSLARGRYYGYTF,TGTGCCAGCAGCTTAGCGCGGGGCCGTTACTATGGCTACACCTTC
NA,TRBV10-3,once,TRBJ2-7,CAISATTYEQYF,TGTGCCATCAGTGCCACTACCTACGAGCAGTACTTC
TRBD2,TRBV20-1,NA,TRBJ2-3,CSAPRGSQYF,TGCAGTGCCCCGCGGGGGTCGCAGTATTTT
NA,TRBV7-2,NA,TRBJ1-5,CASSSGQLSNQPQHF,TGTGCCAGCAGCTCCGGACAGCTTAGCAATCAGCCCCAGCATTTT
TRBD2,TRBV7-2,few,TRBJ2-1,CASSLVRGRAGEQFF,TGTGCCAGCAGCTTAGTTCGCGGGAGGGCCGGTGAGCAGTTCTTC
TRBD2,TRBV2,NA,TRBJ2-1,CASRTTSGLRLNEQFF,TGTGCCAGCAGGACGACTAGCGGGCTTCGCCTCAATGAGCAGTTCTTC
TRBD2,TRBV5-4,NA,TRBJ2-7,CASRETSGSSHEQYF,TGTGCCAGCAGGGAGACTAGCGGGAGTTCCCACGAGCAGTACTTC
TRBD2,TRBV29-1,NA,TRBJ2-3,CSHRVSSGADTQYF,TGCAGCCACCGTGTGTCTAGCGGGGCGGATACGCAGTATTTT
NA,TRBV25-1,NA,TRBJ1-2,CASSENIRGGYTF,TGTGCCAGCAGTGAGAATATTAGAGGGGGCTACACCTTC
NA,TRBV6-6,NA,TRBJ2-3,CASSYGGTFTDTQYF,TGTGCCAGCAGTTACGGAGGGACGTTTACAGATACGCAGTATTTT
TRBD1,TRBV19,few,TRBJ1-5,CASSIFRQGAGQPQHF,TGTGCCAGTAGTATTTTCCGGCAGGGGGCCGGTCAGCCCCAGCATTTT
TRBD2,TRBV4-1,few,TRBJ2-1,CASSQGQREPPNEQFF,TGCGCCAGCAGCCAAGGACAGCGGGAACCCCCCAATGAGCAGTTCTTC
TRBD1,TRBV2,NA,TRBJ2-7,CASSRNRDRVGEQYF,TGTGCCAGCAGTCGGAACCGGGACAGGGTAGGCGAGCAGTACTTC
NA,TRBV2,NA,TRBJ1-1,CASLWFGGQSGRRAFF,TGTGCCAGCTTGTGGTTTGGGGGCCAGTCTGGCCGCCGAGCTTTCTTT
TRBD1,TRBV4-1,NA,TRBJ2-1,CASSFRGTGSSYNEQFF,TGCGCCAGCAGCTTCCGGGGGACAGGGAGCTCCTACAATGAGCAGTTCTTC
TRBD1,TRBV5-1,NA,TRBJ2-1,CASSAGQGQFF,TGCGCCAGCAGCGCAGGACAGGGGCAGTTCTTC